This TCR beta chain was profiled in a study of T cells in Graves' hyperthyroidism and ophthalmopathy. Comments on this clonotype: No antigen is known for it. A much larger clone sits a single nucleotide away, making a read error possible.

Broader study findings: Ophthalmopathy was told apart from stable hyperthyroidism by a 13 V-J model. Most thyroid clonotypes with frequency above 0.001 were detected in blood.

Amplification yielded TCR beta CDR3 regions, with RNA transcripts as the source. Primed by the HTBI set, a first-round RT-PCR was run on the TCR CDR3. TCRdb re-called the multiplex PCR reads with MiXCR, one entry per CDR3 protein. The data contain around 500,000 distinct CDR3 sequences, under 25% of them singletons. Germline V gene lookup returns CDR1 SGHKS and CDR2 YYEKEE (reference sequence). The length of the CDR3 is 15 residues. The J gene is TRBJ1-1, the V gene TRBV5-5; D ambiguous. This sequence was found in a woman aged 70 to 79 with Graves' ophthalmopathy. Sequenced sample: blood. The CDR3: CASGLDIVRNTEAFF. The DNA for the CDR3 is TGTGCCAGCGGCTTGGATATTGTAAGGAACACTGAAGCTTTCTTT.